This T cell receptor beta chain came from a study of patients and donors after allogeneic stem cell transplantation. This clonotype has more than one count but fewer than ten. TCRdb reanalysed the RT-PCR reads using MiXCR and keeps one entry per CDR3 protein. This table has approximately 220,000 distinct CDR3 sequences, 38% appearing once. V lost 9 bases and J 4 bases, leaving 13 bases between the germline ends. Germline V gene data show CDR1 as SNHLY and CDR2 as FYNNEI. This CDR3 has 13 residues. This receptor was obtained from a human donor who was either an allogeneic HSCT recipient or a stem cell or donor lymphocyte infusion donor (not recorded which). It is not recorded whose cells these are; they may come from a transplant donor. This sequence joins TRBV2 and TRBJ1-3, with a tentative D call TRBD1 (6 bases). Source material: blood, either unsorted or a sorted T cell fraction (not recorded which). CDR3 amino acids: CARLGQRGNTIYF. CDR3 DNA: TGTGCCAGACTTGGACAGAGAGGAAACACCATATATTTT.